What follows are 18 T cell receptor beta chains derived from one specimen sequenced in a study of PD-1 blockade in classical Hodgkin lymphoma. Every patient experienced relapse after autologous stem cell transplantation, and brentuximab vedotin exposure varied. Data came from immunoSEQ multiplex PCR; TCRdb stores just in-frame clones and leaves some out. The sample contains 20,000 or so clones, about four fifths of which appear only once. The material sequenced was peripheral blood mononuclear cells (PBMCs), taken before the second cycle of nivolumab. The source is a human donor with classical Hodgkin lymphoma.

This clone is a singleton in its sample. The chain combines TRBV28 with TRBJ2-7, with D perhaps TRBD2 (6 bases). Germline CDR1 is MDHEN and CDR2 is SYDVKM. This CDR3 region has 14 residues. V lost 7 bases to trimming and J lost 4 bases, with 17 bases between them. In DNA form, the CDR3 reads TGTGCCAGCAACCCCGGGACTGTTTCGTACGAGCAGTACTTC. Amino acids: CASNPGTVSYEQYF.

The chain has TRBV11-2 and TRBJ2-1; D is unresolved. Germline CDR1 and CDR2: SGHAT and FQNNGV. This CDR3 is 14 amino acids long. The V and J ends lost 4 bases and 5 bases respectively, with 12 bases between them. Here the CDR3 reads CASSSWTDHNEQFF. The DNA for the CDR3 is TGTGCCAGCAGCTCATGGACGGACCACAATGAGCAGTTCTTC.

Only a few counts were recorded for this clone. The chain recombines TRBV9 with TRBJ1-3, with D maybe TRBD1 (5 bases). V gave up 4 bases and J gave up 2 bases, with 7 bases separating them. From germline, CDR1 is SGDLS and CDR2 YYNGEE. This CDR3 has 13 amino acids. CDR3 sequence (DNA): TGTGCCAGCAGCTTGGGACCTGGAAACACCATATATTTT. It codes for CASSLGPGNTIYF.

This clone was seen a single time. V is TRBV4-2 and J is TRBJ1-2, with a weak D call TRBD1 (5 bases). This CDR3 has 17 amino acids. Germline V CDR1 and CDR2: LGHNA, YNFKEQ. Trimming cost V 0 bases and J 6 bases, with 20 bases left between them. CDR3 DNA sequence: TGTGCCAGCAGCCAAGACGGTACAAGGGGCTCGAGGGATGGCTACACCTTC. Encoded protein: CASSQDGTRGSRDGYTF.

The chain employs TRBV28 and TRBJ2-5; weak D call: TRBD1 (5 bases). The CDR3 is made up of 16 amino acids. V was cut by 5 bases and J by 2 bases, with 18 bases left in between. Germline V gives CDR1 MDHEN, CDR2 SYDVKM. The CDR3 reads CASSPRGAPGQETQYF. DNA of the CDR3: TGTGCCAGCAGTCCTAGGGGCGCCCCTGGGCAAGAGACCCAGTACTTC.

J is TRBJ2-7 and V is TRBV5-1, with TRBD2 as a possible D gene (6 bases). The CDR3 is 14 amino acids. Germline V gene data show CDR1 as SGHRS and CDR2 as YFSETQ. Trimming removed 2 bases at V and 6 bases at J, with 15 bases between. The CDR3 coding sequence is TGCGCCAGCAGCTTAGGGGTGGGAGGCACCGAGCAGTACTTC. It encodes CASSLGVGGTEQYF. Full variable domain (missing parts from reference TRBV5-1 and TRBJ2-7): KAGVTQTPRYLIKTRGQQVTLSCSPISGHRSVSWYQQTPGQGLQFLFEYFSETQRNKGNFPGRFSGRQFSNSRSEMNVSTLELGDSALYLCASSLGVGGTEQYFGPGTRLTVT.

This clone was seen only a few times. This chain connects TRBV25-1 to TRBJ1-1; D is ambiguous. This CDR3 has 14 residues. Trimming shortened V by 1 base and J by 6 bases, and 12 bases separated the two germline ends. Germline lookup yields CDR1 MGHDK and CDR2 SYGVNS. The CDR3 bases are TGTGCCAGCAGTGAATTGTGGAGGGAGGCTGAAGCTTTCTTT. It yields the protein CASSELWREAEAFF. The full variable domain, rest sourced from reference TRBV25-1 and TRBJ1-1, is EADIYQTPRYLVIGTGKKITLECSQTMGHDKMYWYQQDPGMELHLIHYSYGVNSTEKGDLSSESTVSRIRTEHFPLTLESARPSHTSQYLCASSELWREAEAFFGQGTRLTVV.

The chain links TRBV4-3 to TRBJ2-7, with D possibly TRBD1 on 5 matching bases. This CDR3 comprises 15 residues. Germline values: CDR1 LGHNA, CDR2 YSLEER. V gave up 0 bases and J gave up 4 bases, with 13 bases separating them. Written as DNA, the CDR3 is TGCGCCAGCAGCCAAGAATACAGGAGCCCATACGAGCAGTACTTC. Its protein is CASSQEYRSPYEQYF.

The chain is built from TRBV5-6 and TRBJ1-2; D uncertain. The V and J ends lost 2 bases and 4 bases respectively, with 18 bases between them. The germline V gene encodes CDR1 SGHDT and CDR2 YYEEEE. The length of the CDR3 is 16 residues. CDR3 region: CASSLRTAQIIYGYTF. The CDR3 nucleotides are TGTGCCAGCAGCTTAAGGACCGCCCAGATTATCTATGGCTACACCTTC.

The chain combines TRBV21-1 with TRBJ1-5. TRBV21-1 is described as a pseudogene. This CDR3 region has 15 residues. CDR3 bases: TGTGCCAGCAGCAAAGTCGGGAGGGTTGGGCAGCCCCAGCATTTT. It is translated as CASSKVGRVGQPQHF.

The rearrangement uses TRBV2 and TRBJ1-1; 8 bases are shared with TRBD1. The V segment lost 8 bases and the J segment 7 bases; nucleotides outside the gene matches: 3. From germline, CDR1 is SNHLY and CDR2 FYNNEI. This CDR3 region has 11 residues. CDR3 sequence reads: CASQGASEAFF. CDR3 bases: TGTGCCAGCCAGGGGGCCAGTGAAGCTTTCTTT. The full variable domain, with the rest looked up from reference TRBV2 and TRBJ1-1, is EPEVTQTPSHQVTQMGQEVILRCVPISNHLYFYWYRQILGQKVEFLVSFYNNEISEKSEIFDDQFSVERPDGSNFTLKIRSTKLEDSAMYFCASQGASEAFFGQGTRLTVV.

The V call is TRBV4-1, the J call TRBJ2-1, with 9 bases that match TRBD1. This CDR3 spans 16 amino acids. Germline CDR1 MGHRA, CDR2 YSYEKL. V lost 0 bases to trimming and J lost 4 bases; unmatched junction nucleotides: 4. CDR3 in amino acids: CASSQETGGQYNEQFF. DNA for the CDR3: TGCGCCAGCAGCCAAGAAACAGGGGGCCAGTACAATGAGCAGTTCTTC.

This chain joins TRBV9 and TRBJ2-1, with 8 bases fitting TRBD2. The CDR3 has 15 amino acids. Per germline, CDR1 SGDLS and CDR2 YYNGEE. Trimming at V came to 9 bases and at J to 4 bases, leaving 12 bases not matched to a gene. Written as DNA, the CDR3 is TGTGCCAACCCGGTATTCCGGGAGGGTTACAATGAGCAGTTCTTC. It yields the protein CANPVFREGYNEQFF.

The genes are TRBV14 and TRBJ2-2, with D uncertain. Trimming cost V 4 bases and J 4 bases, with 7 bases left between them. The CDR3 spans 13 residues. Looked up from germline, CDR1 is SGHDN and CDR2 is FVKESK. CDR3 nucleotide sequence: TGTGCCAGCAGCCCGATACCCACCGGGGAGCTGTTTTTT. Encoded protein: CASSPIPTGELFF.

This clone has more than one count but fewer than ten. The chain uses TRBV19 and TRBJ1-5, with unresolved D. Per germline, CDR1 LNHDA and CDR2 SQIVND (reference sequence). With 3 bases removed from V and 0 bases from J, the gap between germline ends came to 9 bases. This CDR3 has 15 residues. CDR3 sequence: CASSINGHSNQPQHF. CDR3 sequence (DNA): TGTGCCAGTAGTATTAATGGCCATAGCAATCAGCCCCAGCATTTT.

The rearrangement uses TRBV7-8 and TRBJ1-1; possible D gene TRBD1, 5 bases. V was trimmed by 0 bases and J by 4 bases, leaving 12 bases between them. Per germline, CDR1 SGHVS and CDR2 FQNEAQ. The CDR3 covers 15 residues. Here the CDR3 reads CASSLALGRGTEAFF. The CDR3 DNA reads TGTGCCAGCAGCTTAGCGCTGGGGCGAGGCACTGAAGCTTTCTTT.

As to this clone: Germline is not matched at one junction end, which may reflect a read error. The same CDR3 is also encoded by other DNA sequences in this sample. The J gene is TRBJ2-6, the V gene TRBV27, with a tentative D call TRBD2 (7 bases). Germline CDR1 is MNHEY and CDR2 is SMNVEV (reference sequence). CDR3 size: 16 residues. The DNA for the CDR3 is TGTGCCAGCTCGGCGGGGGCGCGTTTTGGGGCCAACGTCCTAACTTTC. This encodes CASSAGARFGANVLTF.

By its share, this clone is medium-sized. The chain joins TRBV28 to TRBJ2-1; 10 nucleotides line up with TRBD2. The germline V gene has CDR1 MDHEN and CDR2 SYDVKM. The CDR3 contains 18 residues. V lost 1 base and J lost 8; bases outside the gene matches: 14. CDR3 sequence reads: CASSLLSPPSGSWDEQFF. The CDR3 nucleotides are TGTGCCAGCAGTTTATTAAGTCCGCCTAGCGGGAGTTGGGATGAGCAGTTCTTC.